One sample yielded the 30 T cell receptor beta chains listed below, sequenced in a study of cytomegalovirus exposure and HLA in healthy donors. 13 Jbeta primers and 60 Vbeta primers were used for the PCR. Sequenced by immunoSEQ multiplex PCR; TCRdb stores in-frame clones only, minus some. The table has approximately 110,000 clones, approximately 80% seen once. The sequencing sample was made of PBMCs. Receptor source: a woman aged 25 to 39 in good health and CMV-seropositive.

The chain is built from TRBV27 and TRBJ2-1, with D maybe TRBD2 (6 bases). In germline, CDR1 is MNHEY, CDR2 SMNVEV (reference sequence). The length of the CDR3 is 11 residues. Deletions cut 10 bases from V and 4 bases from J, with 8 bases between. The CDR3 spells CATGVYNEQFF. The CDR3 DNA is TGTGCCACGGGGGTGTACAATGAGCAGTTCTTC.

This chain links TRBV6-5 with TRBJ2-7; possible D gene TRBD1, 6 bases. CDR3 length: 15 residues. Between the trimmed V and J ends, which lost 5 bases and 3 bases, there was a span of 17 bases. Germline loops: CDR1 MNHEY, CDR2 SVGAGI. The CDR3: CASSTMGQRYYEQYF. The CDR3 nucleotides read TGTGCCAGCAGTACTATGGGACAAAGGTACTACGAGCAGTACTTC.

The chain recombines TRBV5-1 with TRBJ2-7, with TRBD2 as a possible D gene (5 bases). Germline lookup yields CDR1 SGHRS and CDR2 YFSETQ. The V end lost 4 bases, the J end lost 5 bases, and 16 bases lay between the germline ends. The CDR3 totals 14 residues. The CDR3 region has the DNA TGCGCCAGCAGCGCCGGACTTCTATACGACGAGCAGTACTTC. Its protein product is CASSAGLLYDEQYF.

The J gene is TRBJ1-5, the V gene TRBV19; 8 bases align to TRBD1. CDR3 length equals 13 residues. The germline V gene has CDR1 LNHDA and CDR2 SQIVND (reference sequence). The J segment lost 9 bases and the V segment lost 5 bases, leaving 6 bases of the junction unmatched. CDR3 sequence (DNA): TGTGCCAGTAGTGACACCGGGACAGGGCCCCAGCATTTT. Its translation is CASSDTGTGPQHF.

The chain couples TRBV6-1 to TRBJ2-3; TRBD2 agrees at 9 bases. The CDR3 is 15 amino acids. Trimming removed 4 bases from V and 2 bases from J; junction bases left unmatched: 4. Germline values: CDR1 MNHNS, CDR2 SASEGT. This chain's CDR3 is CASSVTSGFTDTQYF. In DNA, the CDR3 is TGTGCCAGCAGTGTAACTAGCGGGTTCACAGATACGCAGTATTTT.

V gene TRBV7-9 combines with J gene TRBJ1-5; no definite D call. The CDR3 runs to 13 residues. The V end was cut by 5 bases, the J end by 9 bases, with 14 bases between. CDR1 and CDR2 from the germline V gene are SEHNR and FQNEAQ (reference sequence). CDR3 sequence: CASSDDSEVPQHF. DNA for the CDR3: TGTGCCAGCAGCGACGACTCGGAGGTGCCCCAGCATTTT.

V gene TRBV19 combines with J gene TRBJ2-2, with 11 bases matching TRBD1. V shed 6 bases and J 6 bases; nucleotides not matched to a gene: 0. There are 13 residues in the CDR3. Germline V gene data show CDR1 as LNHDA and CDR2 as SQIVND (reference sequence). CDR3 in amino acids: CASRDRGPGELFF. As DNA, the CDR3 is TGTGCCAGTAGGGACAGGGGGCCCGGGGAGCTGTTTTTT.

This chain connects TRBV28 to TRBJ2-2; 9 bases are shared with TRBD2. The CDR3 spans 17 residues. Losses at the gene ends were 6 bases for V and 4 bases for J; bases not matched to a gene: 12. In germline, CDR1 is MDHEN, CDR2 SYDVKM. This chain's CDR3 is CASRHGGLAGITGELFF. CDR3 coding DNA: TGTGCCAGCAGACACGGAGGGCTAGCGGGAATCACCGGGGAGCTGTTTTTT.

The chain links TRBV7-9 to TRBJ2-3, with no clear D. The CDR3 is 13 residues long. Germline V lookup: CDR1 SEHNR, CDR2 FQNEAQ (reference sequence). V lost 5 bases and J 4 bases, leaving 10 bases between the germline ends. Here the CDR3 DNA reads TGTGCCAGCAGCGAAGCATCGGCAGATACGCAGTATTTT. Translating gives CASSEASADTQYF. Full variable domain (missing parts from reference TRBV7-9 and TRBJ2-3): DTGVSQNPRHKITKRGQNVTFRCDPISEHNRLYWYRQTLGQGPEFLTYFQNEAQLEKSRLLSDRFSAERPKGSFSTLEIQRTEQGDSAMYLCASSEASADTQYFGPGTRLTVL.

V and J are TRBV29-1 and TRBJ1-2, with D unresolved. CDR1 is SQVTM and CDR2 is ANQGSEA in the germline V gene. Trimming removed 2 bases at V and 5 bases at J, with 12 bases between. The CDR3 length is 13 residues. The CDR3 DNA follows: TGCAGCGTTGAATCGCACAGCCTTTATGGCTACACCTTC. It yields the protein CSVESHSLYGYTF.

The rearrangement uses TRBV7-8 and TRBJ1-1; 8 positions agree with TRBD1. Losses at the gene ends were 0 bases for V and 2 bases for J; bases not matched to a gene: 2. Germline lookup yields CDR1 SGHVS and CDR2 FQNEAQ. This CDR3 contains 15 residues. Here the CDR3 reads CASSLASGGNTEAFF. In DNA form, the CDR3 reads TGTGCCAGCAGCTTAGCGTCAGGGGGCAACACTGAAGCTTTCTTT.

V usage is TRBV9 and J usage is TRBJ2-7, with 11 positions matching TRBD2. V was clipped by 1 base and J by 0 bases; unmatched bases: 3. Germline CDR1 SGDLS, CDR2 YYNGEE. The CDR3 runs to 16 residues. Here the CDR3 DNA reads TGTGCCAGCAGCGTATCCGGGACTAGCGGCTCCTACGAGCAGTACTTC. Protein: CASSVSGTSGSYEQYF.

The CDR3 protein is CASRRDRGYGYTF. For the CDR3, the DNA is TGTGCCAGCAGACGGGACAGGGGATATGGCTACACCTTC. This chain connects TRBV5-4 to TRBJ1-2, with TRBD1 matching over 10 bases. This CDR3 has 13 amino acids. V was clipped by 5 bases and J by 5 bases; unmatched bases: 3. Germline V gene lookup returns CDR1 SGHNT and CDR2 YYREEE (reference sequence).

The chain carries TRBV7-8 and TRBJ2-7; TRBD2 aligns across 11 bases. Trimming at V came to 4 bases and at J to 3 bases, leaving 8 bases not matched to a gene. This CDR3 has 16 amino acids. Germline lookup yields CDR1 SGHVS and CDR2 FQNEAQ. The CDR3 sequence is CASSSYRLAGSYEQYF. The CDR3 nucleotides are TGTGCCAGCAGCTCCTATCGACTAGCGGGGAGCTACGAGCAGTACTTC.

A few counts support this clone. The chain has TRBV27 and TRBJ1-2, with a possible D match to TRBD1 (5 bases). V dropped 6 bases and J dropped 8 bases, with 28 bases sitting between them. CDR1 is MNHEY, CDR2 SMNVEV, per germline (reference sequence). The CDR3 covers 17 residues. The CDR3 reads CASSGIGPQGGVRGYTF. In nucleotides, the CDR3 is TGTGCCAGCAGCGGAATAGGTCCTCAGGGAGGGGTGAGGGGCTACACCTTC.

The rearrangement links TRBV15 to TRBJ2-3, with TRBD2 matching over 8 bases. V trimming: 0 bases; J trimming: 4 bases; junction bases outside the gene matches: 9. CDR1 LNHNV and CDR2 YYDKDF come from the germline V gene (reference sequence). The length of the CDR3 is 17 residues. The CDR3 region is CATSRDVGLAMADTQYF. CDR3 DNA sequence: TGTGCCACCAGCAGAGATGTCGGACTAGCTATGGCAGATACGCAGTATTTT.

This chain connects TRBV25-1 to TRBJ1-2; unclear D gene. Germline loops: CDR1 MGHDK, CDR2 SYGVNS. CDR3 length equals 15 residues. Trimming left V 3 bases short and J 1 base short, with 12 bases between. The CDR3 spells CASSDFAGNNYGYTF. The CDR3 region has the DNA TGTGCCAGCAGTGATTTCGCCGGGAATAACTATGGCTACACCTTC.

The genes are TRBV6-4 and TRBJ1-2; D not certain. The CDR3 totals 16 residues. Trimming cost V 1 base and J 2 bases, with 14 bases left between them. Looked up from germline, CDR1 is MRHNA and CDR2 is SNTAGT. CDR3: CASSDYLGRNNYGYTF. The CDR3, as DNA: TGTGCCAGCAGTGACTATTTGGGCCGAAACAACTATGGCTACACCTTC.

The CDR3 DNA sequence: TGTGCCAGCAGCTTGGAAGGGGACAATCAGCCCCAGCATTTT. Translating it yields CASSLEGDNQPQHF. The rearrangement links TRBV5-4 to TRBJ1-5; D is perhaps TRBD1 (5 bases). The CDR3 runs to 14 residues. Trimming left V 0 bases short and J 3 bases short, with 7 bases between. Looked up from germline, CDR1 is SGHNT and CDR2 is YYREEE (reference sequence).

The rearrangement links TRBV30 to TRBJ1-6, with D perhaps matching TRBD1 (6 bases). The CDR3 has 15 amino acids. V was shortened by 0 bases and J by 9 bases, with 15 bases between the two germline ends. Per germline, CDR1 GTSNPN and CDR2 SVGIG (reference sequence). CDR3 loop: CAWSVPGRGSSPLHF. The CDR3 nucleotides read TGTGCCTGGAGTGTACCCGGCAGGGGAAGTTCACCCCTCCACTTT.

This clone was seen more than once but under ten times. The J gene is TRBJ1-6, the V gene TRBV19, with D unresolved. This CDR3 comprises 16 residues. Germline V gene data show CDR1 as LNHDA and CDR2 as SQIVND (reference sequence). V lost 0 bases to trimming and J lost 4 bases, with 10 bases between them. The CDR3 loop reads CASSIDPGPYNSPLHF. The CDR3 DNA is TGTGCCAGTAGTATAGACCCTGGGCCTTATAATTCACCCCTCCACTTT.

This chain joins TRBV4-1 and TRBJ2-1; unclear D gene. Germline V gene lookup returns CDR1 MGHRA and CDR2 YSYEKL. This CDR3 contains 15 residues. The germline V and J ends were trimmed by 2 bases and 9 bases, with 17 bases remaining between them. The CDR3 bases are TGCGCCAGCAGCCAAACCCACCCTGGCACGGGTGAGCAGTTCTTC. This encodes CASSQTHPGTGEQFF.

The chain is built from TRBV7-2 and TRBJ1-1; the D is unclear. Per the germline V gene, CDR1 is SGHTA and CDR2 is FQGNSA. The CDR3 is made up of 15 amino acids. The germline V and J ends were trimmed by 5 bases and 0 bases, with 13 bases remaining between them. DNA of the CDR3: TGTGCCAGCAGCCCGAGGTGGGTCTTGAACACTGAAGCTTTCTTT. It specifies CASSPRWVLNTEAFF.

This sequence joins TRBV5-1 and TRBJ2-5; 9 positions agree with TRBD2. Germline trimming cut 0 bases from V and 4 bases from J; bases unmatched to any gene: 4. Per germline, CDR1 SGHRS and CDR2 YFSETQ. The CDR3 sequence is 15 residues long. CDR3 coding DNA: TGCGCCAGCAGCTTGGGACTAGCGGAAGGAGAGACCCAGTACTTC. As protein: CASSLGLAEGETQYF.

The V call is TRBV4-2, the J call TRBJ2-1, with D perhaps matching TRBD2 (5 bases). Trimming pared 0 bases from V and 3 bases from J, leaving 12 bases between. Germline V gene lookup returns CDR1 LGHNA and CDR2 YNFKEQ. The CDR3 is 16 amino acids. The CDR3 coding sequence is TGTGCCAGCAGCCAAGACGGAGCGGAGAACTACAATGAGCAGTTCTTC. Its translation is CASSQDGAENYNEQFF.

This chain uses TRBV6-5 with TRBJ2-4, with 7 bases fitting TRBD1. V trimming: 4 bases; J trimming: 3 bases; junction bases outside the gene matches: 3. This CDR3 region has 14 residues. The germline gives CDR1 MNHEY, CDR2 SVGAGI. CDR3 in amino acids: CASSFGQVKNIQYF. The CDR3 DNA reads TGTGCCAGCAGTTTCGGACAGGTCAAAAACATTCAGTACTTC.

CDR3 in DNA: TGTGCTAGTGGTTTGCAGCGGGAGATGGGAAACAATGAGCAGTTCTTC. Amino acid sequence: CASGLQREMGNNEQFF. The chain links TRBV12-5 to TRBJ2-1; 8 bases are shared with TRBD2. The germline CDR1 and CDR2 sequences are LGHNT and FRNRAP. V lost 2 bases and J lost 5; bases outside the gene matches: 8. The CDR3 has 16 amino acids.

The CDR3 is CASSRSNLDQPQHF. Written as DNA, the CDR3 is TGTGCCAGCAGTCGTAGCAACCTAGATCAGCCCCAGCATTTT. J is TRBJ1-5 and V is TRBV9; D unclear. The germline CDR1 and CDR2 sequences are SGDLS and YYNGEE. V lost 5 bases to trimming and J lost 5 bases, with 14 bases between them. The CDR3 contains 14 residues.

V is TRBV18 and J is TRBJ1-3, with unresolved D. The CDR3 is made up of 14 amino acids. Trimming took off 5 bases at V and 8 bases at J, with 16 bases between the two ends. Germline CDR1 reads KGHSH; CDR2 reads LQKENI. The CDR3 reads CASSDEAPVYTIYF. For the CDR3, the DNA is TGTGCCAGCTCAGATGAGGCCCCGGTGTACACCATATATTTT.

CDR3: CASSLSTYEQYF. As DNA, the CDR3 is TGCGCCAGCAGCTTAAGCACCTACGAGCAGTACTTC. The chain recombines TRBV5-1 with TRBJ2-7, with D unresolved. Germline V lookup: CDR1 SGHRS, CDR2 YFSETQ. This CDR3 has 12 residues. V was pared by 2 bases and J by 2 bases, with 5 bases between.